These 15 T cell receptor beta chains were all obtained from the same sample, sequenced in a study of blood T cell repertoires in COVID-19 (dated by TCRdb to the early 2020s). Receptors were amplified or captured by the immunoSEQ multiplex PCR assay. What TCRdb holds here is the immuneACCESS table cut down to in-frame rearrangements. Part of the clones is not present; checked against another copy, under half of the missing clones reflect an unresolved V gene, and the others are unexplained. The table for this sample lists some 250,000 clones; approximately 85% of them were counted only once. The top ten hold 1.5% to 2% of the sample. The sequenced sample was PBMCs or T cells enriched from blood (not recorded which). These receptors were collected from a woman aged 50 to 60 who had recovered from COVID-19.

This clone was seen only once. V gene TRBV9 combines with J gene TRBJ2-5, with 14 bases fitting TRBD2. The junction had 5 bases not matched to a gene; V was cut back by 3 bases and J by 4 bases. The CDR3 extends over 16 amino acids. CDR1 is SGDLS and CDR2 is YYNGEE in the germline V gene. The CDR3 nucleotides read TGTGCCAGCAGCGACCGACTAGCGGGAGGGCTAGAGACCCAGTACTTC. Protein sequence: CASSDRLAGGLETQYF.

The chain carries TRBV10-3 and TRBJ1-2; D is undetermined. Trimming pared 6 bases from V and 0 bases from J, leaving 11 bases between. The CDR3 has 14 residues. CDR1 ENHRY and CDR2 SYGVKD come from the germline V gene. CDR3 coding DNA: TGTGCCATCAGGGAACAGTCTACTAACTATGGCTACACCTTC. Protein sequence: CAIREQSTNYGYTF.

V gene TRBV28 combines with J gene TRBJ1-1; D not resolved. In germline, CDR1 is MDHEN, CDR2 SYDVKM. The CDR3 extends over 14 amino acids. Deletions cut 5 bases from V and 8 bases from J, with 18 bases between. The CDR3 DNA reads as TGTGCCAGCAGTCCAGGACTGTTAGTAGGGGAAGCTTTCTTT. Residues: CASSPGLLVGEAFF.

The chain has TRBV30 and TRBJ2-6; no definite D call. The CDR3 has 14 residues. Germline loops: CDR1 GTSNPN, CDR2 SVGIG (reference sequence). Trimming removed 4 bases at V and 0 bases at J, with 7 bases between. CDR3 nucleotides: TGTGCCTGGAATAGAATCTCTGGGGCCAACGTCCTGACTTTC. Translated, it gives CAWNRISGANVLTF.

This sequence joins TRBV7-9 and TRBJ1-2; TRBD1 is a possible D gene (5 bases). Per germline, CDR1 SEHNR and CDR2 FQNEAQ (reference sequence). The germline V and J ends were trimmed by 1 base and 3 bases, with 9 bases remaining between them. The CDR3 contains 14 residues. Here the CDR3 DNA reads TGTGCCAGCAGCTTAGAAGGGGCCCACTATGGCTACACCTTC. Its translation is CASSLEGAHYGYTF.

The rearrangement links TRBV30 to TRBJ2-1, with 11 bases fitting TRBD2. J gave up 0 bases and V 1 base, and 2 bases lay outside the gene matches. CDR1 and CDR2 (germline): GTSNPN, SVGIG (reference sequence). The CDR3 has 16 residues. CDR3 region: CAWSGLAGSSYNEQFF. The CDR3 DNA follows: TGTGCCTGGAGTGGACTAGCGGGAAGCTCCTACAATGAGCAGTTCTTC. The full variable domain, its missing parts supplied by reference TRBV30 and TRBJ2-1, is SQTIHQWPATLVQPVGSPLSLECTVEGTSNPNLYWYRQAAGRGLQLLFYSVGIGQISSEVPQNLSASRPQDRQFILSSKKLLLSDSGFYLCAWSGLAGSSYNEQFFGPGTRLTVL.

The chain carries TRBV3-1 (or the pseudogene TRBV3-2) and TRBJ2-1; no reliable D call. The length of the CDR3 is 15 residues. CDR1 LGHDT and CDR2 YNNKEL come from the germline V gene (reference sequence). Trimming took off 1 base at V and 8 bases at J, with 15 bases between the two ends. CDR3 amino acids: CASSQGISTSDEQFF. The DNA of the CDR3 is TGTGCCAGCAGCCAAGGTATTAGTACGAGCGATGAGCAGTTCTTC.

This chain joins TRBV6-1 and TRBJ2-7, with 8 bases fitting TRBD2. V lost 0 bases, J lost 3 bases, and 1 base stayed unmatched. This CDR3 is built from 14 residues. Germline CDR1 is MNHNS and CDR2 is SASEGT. CDR3 DNA sequence: TGTGCCAGCAGTGAAGCTCGGGGGGGCTACGAGCAGTACTTC. It encodes CASSEARGGYEQYF.

V and J are TRBV6-2 or TRBV6-3 and TRBJ2-1, with TRBD2 identical over 10 bases. In germline, CDR1 is MNHEY, CDR2 SVGEGT. Trimming cost V 5 bases and J 15 bases; bases outside gene matches: 19. The CDR3 has 16 amino acids. CDR3 in amino acids: CASSVQTSGPRAPGFF. The CDR3 region has the DNA TGTGCCAGCAGTGTCCAGACTAGCGGGCCGAGAGCACCGGGGTTCTTC.

This clone has just one count. The J gene is TRBJ1-1, the V gene TRBV11-3, with D possibly matching TRBD1 (5 bases). CDR1 and CDR2 from the germline V gene are SGHNT and YENEEA. The V end was cut by 2 bases, the J end by 5 bases, with 12 bases between. The CDR3 length is 14 residues. CDR3 loop: CASSLTGGGTEAFF. CDR3 DNA: TGTGCCAGCAGCTTAACTGGGGGAGGGACTGAAGCTTTCTTT.

J is TRBJ2-1 and V is TRBV30; 8 bases are a match to TRBD2. Germline-derived CDR1 and CDR2 are GTSNPN and SVGIG (reference sequence). The CDR3 consists of 15 residues. V shed 0 bases and J 5 bases; nucleotides not matched to a gene: 6. For the CDR3, the DNA is TGTGCCTGGAGTGTGACGGGACTAGACGACAATGAGCAGTTCTTC. Its protein product is CAWSVTGLDDNEQFF.

The chain recombines TRBV18 with TRBJ1-5, with a possible D match to TRBD1 (6 bases). The CDR3 loop spans 15 amino acids. The ends were cut back, 2 bases at V and 9 bases at J, with 17 bases in the middle. CDR1 is KGHSH, CDR2 LQKENI, per germline. CDR3 sequence (DNA): TGTGCCAGCTCACCATGGGACACCTTGCAGGGGCCCCAGCATTTT. This encodes CASSPWDTLQGPQHF.

The chain combines TRBV28 with TRBJ2-3; D is possibly TRBD1 (5 bases). This CDR3 comprises 17 residues. V lost 5 bases and J 4 bases, leaving 22 bases between the germline ends. CDR1 MDHEN and CDR2 SYDVKM come from the germline V gene. DNA of the CDR3: TGTGCCAGCAGTCCCCAGGGTGAGCTAGATTCGCCAGATACGCAGTATTTT. Translation gives CASSPQGELDSPDTQYF.

The rearrangement links TRBV3-1 (or the pseudogene TRBV3-2) to TRBJ2-7, with TRBD2 identical over 13 bases. J gave up 5 bases and V 6 bases, and 4 bases lay outside the gene matches. Germline V CDR1 and CDR2: LGHDT, YNNKEL (reference sequence). The CDR3 has 14 residues. Here the CDR3 reads CASSVLAGGNEQYF. The CDR3 nucleotides are TGTGCCAGCAGTGTACTAGCGGGAGGGAACGAGCAGTACTTC.

In its sample, this clone was seen once. This chain connects TRBV30 to TRBJ1-2; D is undetermined. The CDR3 spans 13 residues. V lost 0 bases and J 6 bases, leaving 11 bases between the germline ends. Germline lookup yields CDR1 GTSNPN and CDR2 SVGIG (reference sequence). The CDR3, as DNA: TGTGCCTGGAGTGTATTTCGGGGAGATGGCTACACCTTC. It translates to CAWSVFRGDGYTF.